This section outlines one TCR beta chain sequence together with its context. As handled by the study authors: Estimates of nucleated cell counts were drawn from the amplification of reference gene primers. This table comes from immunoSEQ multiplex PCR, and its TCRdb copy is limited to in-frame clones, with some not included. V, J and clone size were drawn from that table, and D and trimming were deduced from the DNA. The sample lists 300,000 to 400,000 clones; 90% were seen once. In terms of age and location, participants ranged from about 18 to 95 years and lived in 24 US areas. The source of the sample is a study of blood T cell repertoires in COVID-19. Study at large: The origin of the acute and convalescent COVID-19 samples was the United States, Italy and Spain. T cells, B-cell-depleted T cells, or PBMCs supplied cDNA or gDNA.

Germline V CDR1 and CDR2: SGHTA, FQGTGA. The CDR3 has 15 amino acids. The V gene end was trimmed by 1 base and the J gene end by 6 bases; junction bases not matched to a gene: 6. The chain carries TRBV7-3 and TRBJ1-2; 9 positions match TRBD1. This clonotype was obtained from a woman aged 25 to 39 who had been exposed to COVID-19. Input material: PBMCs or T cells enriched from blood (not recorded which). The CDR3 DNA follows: TGTGCCAGCAGCTTAAGCGGTGGGACAGGGAATGGCTACACCTTC. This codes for CASSLSGGTGNGYTF.